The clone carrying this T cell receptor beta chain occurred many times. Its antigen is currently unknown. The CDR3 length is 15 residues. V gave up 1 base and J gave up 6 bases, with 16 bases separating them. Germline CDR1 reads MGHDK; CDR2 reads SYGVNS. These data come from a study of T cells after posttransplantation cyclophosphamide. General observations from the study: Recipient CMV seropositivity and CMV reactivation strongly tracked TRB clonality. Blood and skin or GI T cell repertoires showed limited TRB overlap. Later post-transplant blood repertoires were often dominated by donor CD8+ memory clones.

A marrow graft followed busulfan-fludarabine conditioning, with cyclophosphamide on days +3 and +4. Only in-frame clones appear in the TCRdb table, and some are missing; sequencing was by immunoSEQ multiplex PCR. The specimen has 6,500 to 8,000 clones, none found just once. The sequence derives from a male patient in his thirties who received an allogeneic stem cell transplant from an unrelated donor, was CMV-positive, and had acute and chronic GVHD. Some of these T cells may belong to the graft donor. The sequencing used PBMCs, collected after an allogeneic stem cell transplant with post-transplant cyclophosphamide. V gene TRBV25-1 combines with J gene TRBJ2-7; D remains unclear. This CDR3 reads CASSESDRFRVEQYF. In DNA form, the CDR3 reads TGTGCCAGCAGTGAATCCGACCGGTTTCGGGTCGAGCAGTACTTC.